One and the same sample provided the 21 T cell receptor beta chains below, sequenced in a study of blood T cell repertoires in COVID-19 (dated by TCRdb to 2020 to 2022). The protocol used for the library was the immunoSEQ multiplex PCR assay. Entries here come from immuneACCESS through TCRdb and include only in-frame sequences with V and J called. Some clones fail to appear in such tables; in the studies checked, an unresolved V gene covers under half of the shortfall, and the cause of the remainder is unknown. For this sample there are some 300,000 clones; approximately 88% appear just once. The ten top clones hold 5.5% to 7% of the sample. Material for sequencing was peripheral blood. The source is a woman in her 30s who had recovered from COVID-19.

The CDR3 DNA reads as TGTGCCAGCAGTAGAGGTCTAGCCTCCACCGGGGAGCTGTTTTTT. Its translation is CASSRGLASTGELFF. The chain recombines TRBV6-5 with TRBJ2-2, with D possibly matching TRBD2 (5 bases). The CDR3 has 15 residues. Trimming shortened V by 5 bases and J by 4 bases, and 14 bases separated the two germline ends. Germline V gives CDR1 MNHEY, CDR2 SVGAGI.

The chain couples TRBV4-1 to TRBJ2-7; D not resolved. V was pared by 1 base and J by 3 bases, with 7 bases between. This CDR3 region has 13 residues. From germline, CDR1 is MGHRA and CDR2 YSYEKL. CDR3 sequence: CASSQAQDYEQYF. The CDR3 DNA reads as TGCGCCAGCAGCCAAGCTCAGGACTACGAGCAGTACTTC.

This clone was picked up one time. This sequence joins TRBV5-3 and TRBJ1-1; D is perhaps TRBD1 (5 bases). TRBV5-3 is recorded as an ORF, its role being uncertain. The V gene lost 1 base and the J gene lost 1 base, with 17 bases spanning the gap. The CDR3 runs 17 residues. The CDR3 is CARSLNYRRSENTEAFF. Written as DNA, the CDR3 is TGTGCCAGAAGCTTGAATTACAGGCGCTCCGAGAACACTGAAGCTTTCTTT.

The chain couples TRBV11-2 to TRBJ2-7; TRBD2 matches at 7 bases. Trimming cost V 3 bases and J 0 bases; bases outside gene matches: 5. In germline, CDR1 is SGHAT, CDR2 FQNNGV. The CDR3 runs to 15 residues. CDR3 in amino acids: CASSLGGGRSYEQYF. The CDR3 nucleotides are TGTGCCAGCAGCTTGGGCGGGGGACGCTCCTACGAGCAGTACTTC.

The count of this clone is one. The chain is built from TRBV2 and TRBJ1-4, with D perhaps TRBD1 (5 bases). Germline loops: CDR1 SNHLY, CDR2 FYNNEI. The ends were cut back, 7 bases at V and 5 bases at J, with 17 bases in the middle. CDR3 size: 15 residues. In nucleotides, the CDR3 is TGTGCCAGCACTCCGGGACTCTCCGGAAATGAAAAACTGTTTTTT. Protein sequence: CASTPGLSGNEKLFF.

The chain joins TRBV9 to TRBJ2-3; D gene unclear. Germline V gives CDR1 SGDLS, CDR2 YYNGEE. The CDR3 has 11 amino acids. Trimming took 4 bases from V and 6 from J, leaving 6 bases between them. This CDR3 is CASSFGDTQYF. In nucleotides, the CDR3 is TGTGCCAGCAGCTTCGGGGATACGCAGTATTTT.

The rearrangement joins TRBV5-1 to TRBJ1-1; no definite D call. Germline values: CDR1 SGHRS, CDR2 YFSETQ. V dropped 5 bases and J dropped 0 bases, with 8 bases sitting between them. The CDR3 spans 13 residues. This CDR3 is CASSSTVNTEAFF. The CDR3, as DNA: TGCGCCAGCAGTAGTACCGTGAACACTGAAGCTTTCTTT.

The J gene is TRBJ2-1, the V gene TRBV6-2 or TRBV6-3, with 12 bases matching TRBD2. V trimming: 4 bases; J trimming: 12 bases; junction bases outside the gene matches: 4. Germline V CDR1 and CDR2: MNHEY, SVGEGT. The CDR3 contains 13 residues. The CDR3 bases are TGTGCCAGCAGTTCCGGGACTAGCGGGTTGCAGTTCTTC. Protein sequence: CASSSGTSGLQFF.

This clone was found a few times. This chain uses TRBV7-9 with TRBJ1-2, with a possible D match to TRBD1 (6 bases). The CDR3 is 15 residues long. CDR1 is SEHNR and CDR2 is FQNEAQ in the germline V gene (reference sequence). V was trimmed by 4 bases and J by 7 bases, leaving 19 bases between them. CDR3 in DNA: TGTGCCAGCAGCTCCACGGACCCAGGGGTTTTTGGCTACACCTTC. Translation: CASSSTDPGVFGYTF.

The rearrangement joins TRBV7-2 to TRBJ2-1; TRBD1 aligns across 9 bases. This CDR3 is built from 15 residues. Germline CDR1 is SGHTA and CDR2 is FQGNSA. J gave up 5 bases and V 5 bases, and 7 bases lay outside the gene matches. CDR3 sequence reads: CASSMRQGENNEQFF. The CDR3 nucleotides are TGTGCCAGCAGCATGCGACAGGGGGAAAACAATGAGCAGTTCTTC.

CDR3 nucleotides: TGTGCCAGCAGTGCCCGGGACAGGGTTCGGAATCAGCCCCAGCATTTT. Translation: CASSARDRVRNQPQHF. V usage is TRBV28 and J usage is TRBJ1-5; the match to TRBD1 covers 9 bases. The ends lost 5 bases at V and 4 bases at J; junction bases unmatched: 9. Germline V gene sequence: CDR1 MDHEN, CDR2 SYDVKM. This CDR3 contains 16 residues.

Comments on this clone: This may be a read error: a much more frequent sequence differs by one nucleotide. In nucleotides, the CDR3 is TGTGCCAGCAGTGTTACCGGGTGGAATTCATCCCTCCACTTT. Translating it yields CASSVTGWNSSLHF. The chain has TRBV2 and TRBJ1-6; D remains unclear. The germline V gene has CDR1 SNHLY and CDR2 FYNNEI. The CDR3 is 14 residues long.

The chain carries TRBV3-1 (or the pseudogene TRBV3-2) and TRBJ1-1, with 10 bases lining up with TRBD1. V was clipped by 5 bases and J by 0 bases; unmatched bases: 9. The CDR3 is made up of 17 amino acids. Germline values: CDR1 LGHDT, CDR2 YNNKEL (reference sequence). CDR3 loop: CASSRRQGAAMNTEAFF. In DNA, the CDR3 is TGTGCCAGCAGCAGACGACAGGGGGCGGCGATGAACACTGAAGCTTTCTTT.

V and J are TRBV5-5 and TRBJ2-7, with 11 bases aligning to TRBD1. V lost 5 bases and J lost 4; bases outside the gene matches: 11. Germline lookup yields CDR1 SGHKS and CDR2 YYEKEE (reference sequence). This CDR3 has 16 residues. This CDR3 reads CASRSQPGQGVYEQYF. For the CDR3, the DNA is TGTGCCAGCAGGTCACAGCCGGGACAGGGGGTGTACGAGCAGTACTTC.

The chain has TRBV28 and TRBJ1-2; tentatively, D is TRBD1 (6 bases). Germline-derived CDR1 and CDR2 are MDHEN and SYDVKM. The ends were cut back, 6 bases at V and 3 bases at J, with 14 bases in the middle. The CDR3 runs 14 residues. Here the CDR3 reads CASRPPGHDYGYTF. The CDR3 coding sequence is TGTGCCAGCAGACCTCCGGGACACGACTATGGCTACACCTTC.

The chain recombines TRBV9 with TRBJ1-6, with D uncertain. The V end lost 3 bases, the J end lost 0 bases, and 7 bases lay between the germline ends. Per germline, CDR1 SGDLS and CDR2 YYNGEE. The CDR3 extends over 15 amino acids. The CDR3, as DNA: TGTGCCAGCAGCGGGGCCAGCTCCTATAATTCACCCCTCCACTTT. Its protein is CASSGASSYNSPLHF.

The chain recombines TRBV7-9 with TRBJ1-1; tentatively, D is TRBD1 (6 bases). CDR1 and CDR2 from the germline V gene are SEHNR and FQNEAQ (reference sequence). V lost 1 base and J 10 bases, leaving 10 bases between the germline ends. The CDR3 is 12 residues long. The DNA of the CDR3 is TGTGCCAGCAGCTTAGTGGGACAACGAGCTTTCTTT. It codes for CASSLVGQRAFF.

This rearrangement joins TRBV18 to TRBJ1-4, with 7 positions matching TRBD1. The CDR3 runs to 14 residues. Losses at the gene ends were 6 bases for V and 5 bases for J; bases not matched to a gene: 6. Per germline, CDR1 KGHSH and CDR2 LQKENI. The CDR3 DNA is TGTGCCAGCTCCCCCGGGACAGAGAATGAAAAACTGTTTTTT. It is translated as CASSPGTENEKLFF.

The rearrangement uses TRBV30 and TRBJ1-6; the D is unclear. The CDR3 is 13 amino acids. Germline lookup yields CDR1 GTSNPN and CDR2 SVGIG (reference sequence). Trimming removed 4 bases at V and 9 bases at J, with 13 bases between. CDR3 residues: CAWTIGWSSPLHF. DNA for the CDR3: TGTGCCTGGACCATAGGATGGAGTTCACCCCTCCACTTT.

CDR3 DNA sequence: TGTGCCAGTAGTATGGCCGGTCCGGGACAGTCAGGAGTGAACACTGAAGCTTTCTTT. This translates into CASSMAGPGQSGVNTEAFF. This chain joins TRBV19 and TRBJ1-1, with 7 nucleotides matching TRBD1. CDR3 size: 19 residues. The trim removed 3 bases at V and 0 bases at J, leaving 16 bases unmatched. The germline V gene encodes CDR1 LNHDA and CDR2 SQIVND (reference sequence).

V gene TRBV11-2 combines with J gene TRBJ1-5; D might be TRBD1 (5 bases). This CDR3 contains 17 residues. Deletions cut 1 base from V and 0 bases from J, with 13 bases between. The germline V gene has CDR1 SGHAT and CDR2 FQNNGV. CDR3 protein: CASSLGVTADSNQPQHF. In nucleotides, the CDR3 is TGTGCCAGCAGCTTAGGGGTGACAGCAGATAGCAATCAGCCCCAGCATTTT.